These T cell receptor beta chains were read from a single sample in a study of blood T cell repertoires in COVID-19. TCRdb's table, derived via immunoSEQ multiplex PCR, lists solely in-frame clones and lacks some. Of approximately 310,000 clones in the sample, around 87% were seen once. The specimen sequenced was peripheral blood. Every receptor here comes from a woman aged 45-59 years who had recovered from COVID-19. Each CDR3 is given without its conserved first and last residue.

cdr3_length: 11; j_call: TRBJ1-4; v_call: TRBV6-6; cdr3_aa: ASKLGIREKLF
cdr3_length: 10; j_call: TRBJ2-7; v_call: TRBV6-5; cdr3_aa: ASRAGGWEQY
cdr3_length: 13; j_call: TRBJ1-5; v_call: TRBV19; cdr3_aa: ASSTTGGGNQPQH
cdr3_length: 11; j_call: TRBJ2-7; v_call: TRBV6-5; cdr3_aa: ASSPGGIYEQY
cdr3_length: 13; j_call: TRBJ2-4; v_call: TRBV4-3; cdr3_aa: ASSQATGGKNIQY
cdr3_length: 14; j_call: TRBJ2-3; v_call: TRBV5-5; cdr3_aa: ASSLLAGTNTDTQY
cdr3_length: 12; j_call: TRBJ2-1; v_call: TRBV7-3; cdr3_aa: ASSGGDHYNEQF
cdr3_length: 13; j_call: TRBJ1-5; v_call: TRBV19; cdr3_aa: ASSIEHRQNQPQH
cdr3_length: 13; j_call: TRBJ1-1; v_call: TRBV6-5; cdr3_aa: ASSYSRGQNTEAF
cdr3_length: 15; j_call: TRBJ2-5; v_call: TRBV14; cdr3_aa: ASSLIYREGGQETQY
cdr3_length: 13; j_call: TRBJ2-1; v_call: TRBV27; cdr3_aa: ASSLRRQGGNEQF
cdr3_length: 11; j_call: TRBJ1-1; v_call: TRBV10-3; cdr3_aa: AIGGEGYTEAF
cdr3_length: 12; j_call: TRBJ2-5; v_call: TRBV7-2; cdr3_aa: ASSAGLAEETQY
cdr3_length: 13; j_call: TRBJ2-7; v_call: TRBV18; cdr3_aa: ASSPSGAQKYEQY
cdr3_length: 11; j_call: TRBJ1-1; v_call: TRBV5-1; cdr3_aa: ASSLTRDTEAF
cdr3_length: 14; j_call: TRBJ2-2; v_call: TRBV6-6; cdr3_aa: ASSYFSGRGGGELF
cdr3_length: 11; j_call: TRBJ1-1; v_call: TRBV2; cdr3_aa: ASSPTVNTEAF
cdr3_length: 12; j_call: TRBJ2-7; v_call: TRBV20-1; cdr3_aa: SASRGGADYEQY
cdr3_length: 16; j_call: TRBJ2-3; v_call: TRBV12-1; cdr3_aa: ASSLTSGKSRSTDTQY
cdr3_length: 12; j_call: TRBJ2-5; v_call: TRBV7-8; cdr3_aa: ASSVHRDRETQY
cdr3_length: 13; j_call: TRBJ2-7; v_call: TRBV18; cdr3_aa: ASSAGAGSSYEQY
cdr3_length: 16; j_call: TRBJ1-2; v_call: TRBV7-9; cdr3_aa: ASIRIRGLRYSNYGYT
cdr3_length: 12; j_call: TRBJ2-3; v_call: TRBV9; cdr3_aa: ASSVGTGPDTQY
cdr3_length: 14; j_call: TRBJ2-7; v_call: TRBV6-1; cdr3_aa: ASSEPGQGVPYEQY
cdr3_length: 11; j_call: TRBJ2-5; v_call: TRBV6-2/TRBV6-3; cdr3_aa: ASSPMGGETQY
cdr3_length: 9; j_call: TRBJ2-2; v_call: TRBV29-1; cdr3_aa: SFTNTGELF
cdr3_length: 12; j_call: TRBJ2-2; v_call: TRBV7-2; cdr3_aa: ASSWARENGELF
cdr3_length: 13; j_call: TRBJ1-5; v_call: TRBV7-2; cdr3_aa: ASSFGTAANQPQH
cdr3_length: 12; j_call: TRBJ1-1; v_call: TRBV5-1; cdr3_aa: ASSSYRGNTEAF
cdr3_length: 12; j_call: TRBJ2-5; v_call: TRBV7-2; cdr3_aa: ASSSGLATKTQY
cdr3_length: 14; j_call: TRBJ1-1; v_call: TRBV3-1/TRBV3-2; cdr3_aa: ASSLRIRNSGTEAF
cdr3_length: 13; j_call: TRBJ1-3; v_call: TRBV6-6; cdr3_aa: ASSSNRASGNTIY
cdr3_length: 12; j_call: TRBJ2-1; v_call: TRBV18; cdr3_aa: ASSIQGSNNEQF
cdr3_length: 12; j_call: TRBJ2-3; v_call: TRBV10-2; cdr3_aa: ASTRLAGTDTQY
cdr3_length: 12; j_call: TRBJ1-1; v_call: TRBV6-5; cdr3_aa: ASSKGQGFTEAF
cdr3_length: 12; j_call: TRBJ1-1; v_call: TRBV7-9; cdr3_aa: ASSSTGGNTEAF
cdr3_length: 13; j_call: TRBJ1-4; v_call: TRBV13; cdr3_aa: ASSLGRGGDEKLF
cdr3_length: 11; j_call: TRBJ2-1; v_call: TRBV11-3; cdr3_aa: ASSLVLASEQF
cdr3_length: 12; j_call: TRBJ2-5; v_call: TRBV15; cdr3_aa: ATSRAVLQETQY
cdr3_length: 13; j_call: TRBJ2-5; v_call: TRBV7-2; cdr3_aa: ASSLVARGGETQY
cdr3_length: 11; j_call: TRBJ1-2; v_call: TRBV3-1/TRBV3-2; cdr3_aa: ASSQVKSYGYT
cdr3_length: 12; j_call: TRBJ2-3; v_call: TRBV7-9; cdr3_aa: ASSSSETTDTQY
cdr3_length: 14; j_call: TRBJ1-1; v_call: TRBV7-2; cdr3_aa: ASSGGGGRQTTEAF
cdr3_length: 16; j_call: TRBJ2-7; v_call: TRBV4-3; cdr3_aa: ASSQVRAGGPSSYEQY
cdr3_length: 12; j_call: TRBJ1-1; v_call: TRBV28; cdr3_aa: ASSWTGGNAEAF
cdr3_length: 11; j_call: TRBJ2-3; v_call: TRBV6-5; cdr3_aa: ASNAVGTDTQY
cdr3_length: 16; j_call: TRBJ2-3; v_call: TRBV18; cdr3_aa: ASSPRGLAGDGADTQY